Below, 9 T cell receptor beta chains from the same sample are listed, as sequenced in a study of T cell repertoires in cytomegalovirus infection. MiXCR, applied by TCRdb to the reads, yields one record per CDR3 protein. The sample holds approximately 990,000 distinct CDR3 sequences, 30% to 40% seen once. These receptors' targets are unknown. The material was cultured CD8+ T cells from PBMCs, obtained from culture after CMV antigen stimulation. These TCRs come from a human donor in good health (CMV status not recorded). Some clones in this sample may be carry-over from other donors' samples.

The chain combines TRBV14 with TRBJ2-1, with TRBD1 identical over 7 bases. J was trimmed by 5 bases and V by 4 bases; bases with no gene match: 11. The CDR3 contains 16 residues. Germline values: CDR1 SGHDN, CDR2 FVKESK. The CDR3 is CASSRTGQSQNNEQFF. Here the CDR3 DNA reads TGTGCCAGCAGCCGCACGGGACAGTCCCAAAACAATGAGCAGTTCTTC.

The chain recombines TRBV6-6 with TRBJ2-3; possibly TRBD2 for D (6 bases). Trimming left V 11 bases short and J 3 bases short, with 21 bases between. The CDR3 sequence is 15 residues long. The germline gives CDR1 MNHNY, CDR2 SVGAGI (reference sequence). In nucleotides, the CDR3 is TGTGCCTCGTCCCTTGCGGGGTACCAGACAGATACGCAGTATTTT. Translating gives CASSLAGYQTDTQYF.

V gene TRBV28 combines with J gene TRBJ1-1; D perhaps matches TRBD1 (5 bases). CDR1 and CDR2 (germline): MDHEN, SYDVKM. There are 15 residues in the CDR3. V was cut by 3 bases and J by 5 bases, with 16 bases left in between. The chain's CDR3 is CASSFHLSGGTEAFF. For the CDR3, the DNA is TGTGCCAGCAGTTTCCATTTATCCGGGGGAACTGAAGCTTTCTTT.

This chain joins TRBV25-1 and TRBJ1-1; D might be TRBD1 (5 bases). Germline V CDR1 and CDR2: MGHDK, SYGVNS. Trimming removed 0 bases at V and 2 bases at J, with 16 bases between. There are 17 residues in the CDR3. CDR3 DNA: TGTGCCAGCAGTGAATATGGGGGTGACAGCTCTAACACTGAAGCTTTCTTT. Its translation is CASSEYGGDSSNTEAFF.

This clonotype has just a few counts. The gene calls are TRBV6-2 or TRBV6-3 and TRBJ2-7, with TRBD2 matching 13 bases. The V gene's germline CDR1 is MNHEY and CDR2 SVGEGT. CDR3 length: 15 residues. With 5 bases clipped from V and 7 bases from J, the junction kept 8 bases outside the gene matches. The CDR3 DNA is TGTGCCAGCAGTCCTCTAGGACTAGCGGGAGAAGAGCAGTACGTC. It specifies CASSPLGLAGEEQYV.

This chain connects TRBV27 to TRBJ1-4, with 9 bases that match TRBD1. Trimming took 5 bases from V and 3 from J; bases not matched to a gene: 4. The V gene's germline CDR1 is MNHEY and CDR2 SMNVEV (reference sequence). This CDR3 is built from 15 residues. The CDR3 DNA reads TGTGCCAGCAGTAGTTGGACAGGGGCTAATGAAAAACTGTTTTTT. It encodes CASSSWTGANEKLFF.

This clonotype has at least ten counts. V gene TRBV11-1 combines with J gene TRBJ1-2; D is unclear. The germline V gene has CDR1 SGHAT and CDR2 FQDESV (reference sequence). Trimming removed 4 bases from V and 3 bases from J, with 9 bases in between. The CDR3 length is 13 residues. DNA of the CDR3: TGTGCCAGCAGCTCCCTGGGTGACTATGGCTACACCTTC. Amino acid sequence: CASSSLGDYGYTF.

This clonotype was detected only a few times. CDR3 sequence (DNA): TGCAGCGCTGACAGGGACATCGACAATGAGCAGTTCTTC. Translation: CSADRDIDNEQFF. V and J are TRBV29-1 and TRBJ2-1; 7 nucleotides agree with TRBD1. Trimming cost V 7 bases and J 5 bases; bases outside gene matches: 8. CDR3 length equals 13 residues. The germline V gene encodes CDR1 SQVTM and CDR2 ANQGSEA.

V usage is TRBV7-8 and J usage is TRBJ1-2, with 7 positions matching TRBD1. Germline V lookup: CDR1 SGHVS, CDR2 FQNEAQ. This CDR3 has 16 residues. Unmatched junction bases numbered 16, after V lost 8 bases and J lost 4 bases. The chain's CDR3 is CASHRPEEQGFYGYTF. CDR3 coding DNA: TGTGCCAGCCACCGTCCGGAGGAACAGGGGTTCTATGGCTACACCTTC.